What follows are 7 T cell receptor beta chains derived from one specimen sequenced in a study of T cell responses to AZD1222 COVID-19 vaccine (dated by TCRdb to the early 2020s). To prepare the library, the immunoSEQ multiplex PCR assay was applied. TCRdb carries this immuneACCESS record with in-frame sequences only. Its versions omit some clonotypes, under half of them owing to an unresolved V gene in the studies checked, with the rest unexplained. The sample table records about 150,000 clones; 90% of these occur just once. The top ten constitute 3.2% of the sample. What the time point label conveys for this sample: about 28 days (+/-7) after the second vaccine dose. Sequenced here: peripheral blood, sampled 28 days after the second AZD1222 dose. The receptors shown here come from an adult who received the AZD1222 COVID-19 vaccine.

This chain connects TRBV7-9 to TRBJ2-7; TRBD2 is a possible D gene (5 bases). Trimming cost V 2 bases and J 5 bases, with 10 bases left between them. The germline CDR1 and CDR2 sequences are SEHNR and FQNEAQ (reference sequence). The CDR3 covers 13 residues. CDR3 sequence reads: CASSLISGNEQYF. The CDR3 DNA reads as TGTGCCAGCAGCTTAATTTCCGGGAACGAGCAGTACTTC.

This chain links TRBV7-9 with TRBJ2-7; D gene uncertain. V lost 0 bases and J lost 3, with 3 bases in between. CDR1 is SEHNR, CDR2 FQNEAQ, per germline (reference sequence). The CDR3 totals 12 residues. In DNA form, the CDR3 reads TGTGCCAGCAGCTTAGCCGTCTACGAGCAGTACTTC. Translation: CASSLAVYEQYF.

This chain connects TRBV24-1 to TRBJ2-5; D not certain. The CDR3 is 16 residues long. The germline V gene has CDR1 KGHDR and CDR2 SFDVKD. The V end lost 0 bases, the J end lost 1 base, and 11 bases lay between the germline ends. The CDR3 protein is CATSDLSLAIQETQYF. The CDR3 DNA reads TGTGCCACCAGTGATTTGTCCCTCGCGATCCAAGAGACCCAGTACTTC.

The chain uses TRBV19 and TRBJ2-2; D gene uncertain. The CDR3 totals 13 residues. CDR1 is LNHDA and CDR2 is SQIVND in the germline V gene (reference sequence). The V end was cut by 1 base, the J end by 6 bases, with 6 bases between. CDR3 coding DNA: TGTGCCAGTAGTATAGCTCTGGCCGGGGAGCTGTTTTTT. This gives the protein CASSIALAGELFF.

The V gene is TRBV7-9, the J gene TRBJ2-1; the match to TRBD1 covers 8 bases. Germline V gene lookup returns CDR1 SEHNR and CDR2 FQNEAQ (reference sequence). CDR3 length: 15 amino acids. V dropped 9 bases and J dropped 5; count of bases not matched to a gene: 12. In DNA form, the CDR3 reads TGTGCCAGTCACCCCGGGACAGGATCGAACAATGAGCAGTTCTTC. It is translated as CASHPGTGSNNEQFF.

The J gene is TRBJ2-7, the V gene TRBV4-1, with D unresolved. This CDR3 comprises 13 residues. Germline V CDR1 and CDR2: MGHRA, YSYEKL. The ends were cut back, 3 bases at V and 3 bases at J, with 9 bases in the middle. CDR3 protein: CASSQGMDYEQYF. DNA of the CDR3: TGCGCCAGCAGCCAGGGGATGGACTACGAGCAGTACTTC.

This chain links TRBV5-5 with TRBJ2-5; 7 nucleotides match TRBD2. V lost 0 bases, J lost 2 bases, and 4 bases stayed unmatched. CDR3 length: 15 amino acids. The germline V gene encodes CDR1 SGHKS and CDR2 YYEKEE (reference sequence). CDR3 in amino acids: CASSLGTREQETQYF. Written as DNA, the CDR3 is TGTGCCAGCAGCTTGGGGACTAGAGAACAAGAGACCCAGTACTTC.